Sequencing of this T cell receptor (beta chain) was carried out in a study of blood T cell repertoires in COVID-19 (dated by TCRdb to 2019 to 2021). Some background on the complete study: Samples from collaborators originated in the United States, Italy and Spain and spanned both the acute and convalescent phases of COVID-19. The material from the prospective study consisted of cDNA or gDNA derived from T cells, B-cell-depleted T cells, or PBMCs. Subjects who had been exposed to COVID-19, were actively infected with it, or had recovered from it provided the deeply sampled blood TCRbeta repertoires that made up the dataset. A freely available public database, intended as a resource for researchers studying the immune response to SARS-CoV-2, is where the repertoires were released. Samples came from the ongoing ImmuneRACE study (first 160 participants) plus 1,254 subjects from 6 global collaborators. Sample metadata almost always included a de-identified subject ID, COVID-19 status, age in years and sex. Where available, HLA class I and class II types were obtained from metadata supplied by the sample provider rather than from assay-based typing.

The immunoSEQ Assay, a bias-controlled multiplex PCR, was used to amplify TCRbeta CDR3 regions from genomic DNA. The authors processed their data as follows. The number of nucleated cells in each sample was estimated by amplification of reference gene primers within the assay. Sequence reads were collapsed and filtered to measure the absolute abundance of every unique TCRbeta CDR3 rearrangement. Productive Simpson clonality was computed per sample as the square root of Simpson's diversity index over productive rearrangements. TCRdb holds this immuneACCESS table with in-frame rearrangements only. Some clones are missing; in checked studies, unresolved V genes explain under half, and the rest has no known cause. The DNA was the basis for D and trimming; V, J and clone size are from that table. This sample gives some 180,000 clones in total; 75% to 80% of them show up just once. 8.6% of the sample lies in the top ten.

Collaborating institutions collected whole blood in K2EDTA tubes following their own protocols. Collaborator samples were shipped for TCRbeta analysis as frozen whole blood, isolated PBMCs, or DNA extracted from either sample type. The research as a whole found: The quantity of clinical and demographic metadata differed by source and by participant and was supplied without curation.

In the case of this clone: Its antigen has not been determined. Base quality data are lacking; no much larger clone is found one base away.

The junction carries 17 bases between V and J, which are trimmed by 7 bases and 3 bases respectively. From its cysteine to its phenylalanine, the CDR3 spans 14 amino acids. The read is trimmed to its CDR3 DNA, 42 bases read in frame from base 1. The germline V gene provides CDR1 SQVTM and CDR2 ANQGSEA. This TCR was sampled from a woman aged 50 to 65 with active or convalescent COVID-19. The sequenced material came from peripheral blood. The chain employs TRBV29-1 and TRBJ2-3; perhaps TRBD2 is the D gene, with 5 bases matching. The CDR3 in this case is CSAEGPYRTDTQYF. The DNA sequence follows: TGCAGCGCCGAGGGCCCTTACCGAACAGATACGCAGTATTTT.